This TCR beta chain was profiled in a study of shared clonotypes between healthy human individuals. Study context: Contributing individuals were a couple of females and a few males aged 18 to 49.

In regard to this clone: The antigen is undetermined. The sample contains more than one DNA sequence encoding this CDR3.

As defined, naive CD8 cells were CD45RO-negative and positively selected for CCR7, with terminally differentiated effector memory CD45RA+ cells excluded. The CDR3 covers 13 residues. V dropped 3 bases and J dropped 7 bases, with 10 bases sitting between them. Germline lookup yields CDR1 MNHEY and CDR2 SMNVEV (reference sequence). The table came from immunoSEQ multiplex PCR; TCRdb's copy has only in-frame clones and leaves some out. The repertoire holds fewer than 800,000 clones, with under 95% as singletons. Overall study results and limits: Sharing across four donors was seen in 4.5% to 6.5% of naive CD4 clonotypes. Clonotype sharing among donors likely depends on sequencing depth. What naive subsets generally showed was a larger estimated richness than memory subsets showed.

The TCR sequence derives from a man aged 30 to 45 in good health. V usage is TRBV27 and J usage is TRBJ1-5; D is uncertain. Material for sequencing was naive CD8+ T cells sorted from blood. The CDR3 DNA is TGTGCCAGCAGTTTGGCCGGATCCCAGCCCCAGCATTTT. Its protein is CASSLAGSQPQHF.